This TCR beta chain stems from a study of cytomegalovirus exposure and HLA in healthy donors. V lost 4 bases, J lost 0 bases, and 8 bases lay in between. The germline CDR1 and CDR2 sequences are SGHTS and YDEGEE. The CDR3 is 14 amino acids. This PCR relied on a set of 60 Vbeta primers and 13 Jbeta primers. Here immunoSEQ multiplex PCR was the method, and the copy in TCRdb shows in-frame clones only, minus some. This sample has roughly 120,000 clones, with approximately 70% found just once. Overall study findings and caveats: In vitro confirmation showed a few CMV-associated chains to be CMV antigen specific. Per a prior analysis, the majority of TCR beta V segments were productive roughly 87% or roughly 30% of the time. Associated with HLA alleles at 0.05 false discovery rate in a later analysis were 16,951 TCR beta sequences.

Healthy bone marrow donors formed the donor group. As regards this clone: Its antigen is unidentified.

This receptor was taken from a man under 40 in good health and CMV-seropositive. What was sequenced was PBMCs. The chain is built from TRBV5-8 and TRBJ1-3; perhaps TRBD1 as D (6 bases). CDR3 bases: TGTGCCAGCAGCGCCAGGGGCTCTGGAAACACCATATATTTT. As protein: CASSARGSGNTIYF.